A selection of T cell receptor beta chains follows, all from one sample in a study of CD8+ T cells in alopecia areata. Here immunoSEQ multiplex PCR was the method, and the copy in TCRdb shows in-frame clones only, minus some. The sample lists some 110,000 clones; around three fifths were seen once. Sequencing was performed on CD8+ T cells sorted from blood, taken at week 24, from a patient treated with tofacitinib. These TCRs come from a human donor with alopecia areata. Each CDR3 is given with its conserved first and last residue. The D gene is left open where the match is weak. Expanded clones are given a class, and other clones once, few, many or no size at all.

V gene	clone size	J gene	D gene	CDR3 protein	CDR3 DNA
TRBV30	NA	TRBJ1-4	TRBD1	CAFSDRGQEKLFF	TGTGCCTTCTCGGACAGGGGACAAGAAAAACTGTTTTTT
TRBV5-6	NA	TRBJ2-7	NA	CASSLGTHYEQYF	TGTGCCAGCAGCTTGGGGACCCACTACGAGCAGTACTTC
TRBV6-4	many	TRBJ2-1	NA	CASSPGTEAHEQFF	TGTGCCAGCAGTCCCGGGACCGAGGCACATGAGCAGTTCTTC
TRBV5-6	few	TRBJ2-1	NA	CASSPGDNEQFF	TGTGCCAGCAGCCCCGGTGACAATGAGCAGTTCTTC
TRBV5-1	NA	TRBJ2-1	TRBD1	CASKTRQGWDEQFF	TGCGCCAGCAAGACCCGACAGGGGTGGGATGAGCAGTTCTTC
TRBV6-5	few	TRBJ2-2	TRBD2	CASSPGLGRPGELFF	TGTGCCAGCAGTCCGGGACTAGGTCGTCCCGGGGAGCTGTTTTTT
TRBV27	NA	TRBJ1-5	TRBD1	CASSLSRTGNQPQHF	TGTGCCAGCAGTTTATCCCGGACAGGAAATCAGCCCCAGCATTTT
TRBV6-6	few	TRBJ2-5	NA	CASSPGQEKETQYF	TGTGCCAGCAGTCCGGGACAAGAAAAAGAGACCCAGTACTTC
TRBV29-1	NA	TRBJ1-2	TRBD1	CSALTGNYGYTF	TGCAGCGCTTTGACAGGGAACTATGGCTACACCTTC
TRBV7-8	once	TRBJ2-7	TRBD2	CASSQLAGGYEQYF	TGTGCCAGCAGCCAATTAGCGGGCGGCTACGAGCAGTACTTC
TRBV9	NA	TRBJ1-1	NA	CASSAESGDMNTEAFF	TGTGCCAGCAGCGCTGAATCAGGGGACATGAACACTGAAGCTTTCTTC
TRBV29-1	NA	TRBJ1-2	NA	CSVDDSMMEGYTF	TGCAGCGTTGACGACAGTATGATGGAGGGCTACACCTTC
TRBV11-2	few	TRBJ2-5	TRBD2	CASSSLPTSGETQYF	TGTGCCAGCAGCTCCCTCCCGACTAGCGGAGAGACCCAGTACTTC
TRBV5-6	NA	TRBJ1-2	TRBD1	CASSYSGTGDYTF	TGTGCCAGCAGCTATTCCGGGACAGGGGACTACACCTTC
TRBV5-1	NA	TRBJ1-2	NA	CASSLSARGYTF	TGCGCCAGCAGCTTGTCGGCCCGGGGCTACACCTTC
TRBV5-6	NA	TRBJ1-1	NA	CASSSGFTMNTEAFF	TGTGCCAGCAGCTCAGGTTTTACCATGAACACTGAAGCTTTCTTT
TRBV13	NA	TRBJ1-1	TRBD1	CASSLGQGAPTEAFF	TGTGCCAGCAGCTTAGGACAGGGGGCGCCTACTGAAGCTTTCTTT
TRBV6-5	NA	TRBJ2-7	NA	CASSYEPRGASYEQYF	TGTGCCAGCAGTTACGAGCCTCGGGGTGCCTCCTACGAGCAGTACTTC
TRBV2	NA	TRBJ1-1	NA	CASSYVGDTEAFF	TGTGCCAGCAGTTACGTGGGGGACACTGAAGCTTTCTTT
TRBV29-1	NA	TRBJ1-1	NA	CSIQVMNTEAFF	TGCAGCATACAGGTTATGAACACTGAAGCTTTCTTT
TRBV29-1	NA	TRBJ2-4	NA	CSVEDRENIQYF	TGCAGCGTTGAAGACCGGGAAAACATTCAGTACTTC
TRBV30	NA	TRBJ2-2	NA	CAMDRNTGELFF	TGTGCTATGGACAGGAACACCGGGGAGCTGTTTTTT
TRBV30	few	TRBJ2-1	NA	CAWSPNFEQFF	TGTGCCTGGAGCCCGAATTTCGAGCAGTTCTTC
TRBV7-9	few	TRBJ2-1	NA	CASSFVEGEYNEQFF	TGTGCCAGCAGCTTCGTAGAAGGGGAATACAATGAGCAGTTCTTC
TRBV27	NA	TRBJ2-7	NA	CASSHLKEGIYEQYF	TGTGCCAGCAGCCACCTCAAGGAGGGTATCTACGAGCAGTACTTC
TRBV19	NA	TRBJ2-7	NA	CASSIQFPSEQYF	TGTGCCAGTAGTATACAGTTTCCCTCCGAGCAGTACTTC
TRBV4-2	NA	TRBJ2-7	TRBD2	CASSGVAGGQGSYEQYF	TGTGCCAGCAGCGGGGTAGCGGGGGGTCAAGGGTCCTACGAGCAGTACTTC
TRBV7-9	NA	TRBJ2-7	NA	CASSLGLGELRVEQYF	TGTGCCAGCAGTCTTGGGCTTGGGGAGCTTAGGGTCGAGCAGTACTTC
TRBV27	NA	TRBJ2-1	NA	CASSLSVYNEQFF	TGTGCCAGCAGTTTATCCGTCTACAATGAGCAGTTCTTC
TRBV9	NA	TRBJ2-5	NA	CASSVGANGQETQYF	TGTGCCAGCAGCGTAGGTGCGAACGGACAAGAGACCCAGTACTTC
TRBV6-1	once	TRBJ1-1	NA	CASRARGRVNTEAFF	TGTGCCAGCAGAGCTAGGGGCAGGGTGAACACTGAAGCTTTCTTT
TRBV27	once	TRBJ2-7	NA	CATFQGHEQYF	TGTGCCACCTTCCAGGGCCACGAGCAGTACTTC
TRBV4-1	NA	TRBJ2-1	NA	CASSQGLENEQFF	TGCGCCAGCAGCCAAGGTTTGGAAAATGAGCAGTTCTTC
TRBV4-3	NA	TRBJ1-1	NA	CASSQGESREGRLNTEAFF	TGCGCCAGCAGCCAAGGGGAATCCAGGGAAGGGAGGTTAAACACTGAAGCTTTCTTT
TRBV4-1	NA	TRBJ2-3	TRBD2	CASSLSGGAADTQYF	TGCGCCAGCAGCCTCAGCGGGGGGGCGGCAGATACGCAGTATTTT
TRBV2	NA	TRBJ2-7	NA	CASRGPGFYEQYF	TGTGCCAGCAGGGGCCCAGGGTTCTACGAGCAGTACTTC
TRBV7-9	NA	TRBJ1-1	TRBD1	CASSSSLQGDTEAFF	TGTGCCAGCAGCTCCTCTTTACAGGGGGACACTGAAGCTTTCTTT
TRBV13	NA	TRBJ2-3	NA	CASSRFRDTQYF	TGTGCCAGCAGCCGCTTCAGGGATACGCAGTATTTT
TRBV27	NA	TRBJ2-5	NA	CASSLSGQKETQYF	TGTGCCAGCAGTTTATCGGGCCAGAAAGAGACCCAGTACTTC
TRBV5-6	NA	TRBJ2-1	NA	CASSSYNEQFF	TGTGCCAGCAGCTCCTACAATGAGCAGTTCTTC
TRBV11-2	NA	TRBJ2-1	NA	CASRGTTPYNEQFF	TGTGCCAGCCGCGGGACAACCCCCTACAATGAGCAGTTCTTC
TRBV7-9	NA	TRBJ2-5	TRBD1	CASSLRLDREETQYF	TGTGCCAGCAGCTTACGACTGGACAGGGAAGAGACCCAGTACTTC